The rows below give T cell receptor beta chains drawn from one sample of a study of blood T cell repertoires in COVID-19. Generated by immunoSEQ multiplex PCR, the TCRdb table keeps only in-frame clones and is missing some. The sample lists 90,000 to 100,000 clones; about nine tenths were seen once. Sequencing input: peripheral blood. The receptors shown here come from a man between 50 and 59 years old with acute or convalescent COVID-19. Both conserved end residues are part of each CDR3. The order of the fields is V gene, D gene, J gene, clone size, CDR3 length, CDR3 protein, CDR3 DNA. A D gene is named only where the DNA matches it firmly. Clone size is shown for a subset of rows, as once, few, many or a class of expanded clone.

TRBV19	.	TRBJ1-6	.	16	CASSPSGRTDNSPLHF	TGTGCCAGTAGCCCTAGCGGCAGGACTGATAATTCACCCCTCCACTTT
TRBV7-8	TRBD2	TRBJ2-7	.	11	CASSLEWREAF	TGTGCCAGCAGCTTAGAATGGCGGGAGGCGTTC
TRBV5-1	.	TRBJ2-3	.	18	CASSLVSRVASSTDTQYF	TGCGCCAGCAGCTTGGTCAGTCGCGTAGCATCAAGCACAGATACGCAGTATTTT
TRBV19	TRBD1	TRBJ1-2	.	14	CASSKAGTGNGYTF	TGTGCCAGTAGTAAAGCGGGGACAGGGAATGGCTACACCTTC
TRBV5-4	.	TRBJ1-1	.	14	CASSTSNVNTEAFF	TGTGCCAGCAGCACAAGTAACGTGAACACTGAAGCTTTCTTT
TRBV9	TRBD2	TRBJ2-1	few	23	CASSPSFPTGLAGSPSSYNEQFF	TGTGCCAGCAGCCCTAGTTTTCCAACGGGACTAGCGGGATCCCCCAGCTCCTACAATGAGCAGTTCTTC
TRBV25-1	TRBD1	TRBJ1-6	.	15	CASSGDRGIISPLHF	TGTGCCAGCAGTGGGGACAGGGGAATCATTTCACCCCTCCACTTT
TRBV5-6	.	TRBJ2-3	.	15	CASSLGQSSTDTQYF	TGTGCCAGCAGCTTGGGGCAGTCTAGCACAGATACGCAGTATTTT
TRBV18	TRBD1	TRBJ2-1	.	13	CASSPTGKNEQFF	TGTGCCAGCTCACCGACAGGGAAGAATGAGCAGTTCTTC
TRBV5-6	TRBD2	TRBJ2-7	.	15	CASSSPGSGSYEQYF	TGTGCCAGCAGCTCCCCGGGTAGCGGGAGCTACGAGCAGTACTTC
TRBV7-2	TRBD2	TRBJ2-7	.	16	CASSWVRLAGDREQYF	TGTGCCAGCAGCTGGGTTCGACTAGCGGGAGATCGAGAGCAGTACTTC
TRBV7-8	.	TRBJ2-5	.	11	CASSSGPRGYF	TGTGCCAGCAGCTCGGGACCGCGGGGGTACTTC
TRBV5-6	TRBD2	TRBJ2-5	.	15	CASSLAGRGQETQYF	TGTGCCAGCAGCTTGGCCGGGAGGGGGCAAGAGACCCAGTACTTC
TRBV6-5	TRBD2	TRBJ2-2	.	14	CASRPGLATGELFF	TGTGCCAGCAGACCGGGACTAGCTACCGGGGAGCTGTTTTTT
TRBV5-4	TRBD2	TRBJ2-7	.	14	CASSSPGLASEQYF	TGTGCCAGCAGCTCTCCGGGACTAGCGTCCGAGCAGTACTTC
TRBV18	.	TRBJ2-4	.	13	CASSPDNNYIQYF	TGTGCCAGCTCACCCGACAATAACTACATTCAGTACTTC
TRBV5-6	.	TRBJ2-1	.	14	CASRTGSFYNEQFF	TGTGCCAGTCGCACCGGGAGTTTCTACAATGAGCAGTTCTTC
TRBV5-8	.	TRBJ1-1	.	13	CASSPRRGTEAFF	TGTGCCAGCAGCCCCAGGAGGGGAACTGAAGCTTTCTTT
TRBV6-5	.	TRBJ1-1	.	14	CASNRGTGNTEAFF	TGTGCCAGCAACCGGGGGACCGGGAACACTGAAGCTTTCTTT
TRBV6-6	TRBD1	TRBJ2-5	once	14	CASSAGTGLETQYF	TGTGCCAGCAGTGCCGGGACAGGGTTAGAGACCCAGTACTTC
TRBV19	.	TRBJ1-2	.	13	CASSERAGYGYTF	TGTGCCAGTAGTGAAAGGGCAGGGTATGGCTACACCTTC
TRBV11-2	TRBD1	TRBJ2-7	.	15	CASSKTGDSSYEQYF	TGTGCCAGCAGCAAGACAGGGGATAGCTCCTACGAGCAGTACTTC
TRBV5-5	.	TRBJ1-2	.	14	CASSLGQVAGGYTF	TGTGCCAGCAGCTTGGGGCAAGTGGCAGGTGGCTACACCTTC
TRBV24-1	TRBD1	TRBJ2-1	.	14	CATSDYRGVDEQFF	TGTGCCACCAGTGATTACAGGGGAGTCGATGAGCAGTTCTTC
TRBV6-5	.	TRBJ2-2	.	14	CASSYIISAGELFF	TGTGCCAGCAGTTATATAATATCCGCCGGGGAGCTGTTTTTT
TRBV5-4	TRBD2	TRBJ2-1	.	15	CASSLTSGRINEQFF	TGTGCCAGCAGCTTGACTAGCGGGAGGATCAATGAGCAGTTCTTC
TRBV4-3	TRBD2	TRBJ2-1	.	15	CASSLGLAGSHEQFF	TGCGCCAGCAGCCTAGGACTAGCAGGGTCGCATGAGCAGTTCTTC
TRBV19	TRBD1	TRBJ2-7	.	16	CASSKLIGTGSYEQYF	TGTGCCAGTAGTAAATTGATCGGGACAGGATCCTACGAGCAGTACTTC
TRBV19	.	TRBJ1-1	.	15	CASSIGWGRETEAFF	TGTGCCAGTAGTATAGGATGGGGGCGTGAGACTGAAGCTTTCTTT
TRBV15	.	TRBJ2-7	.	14	CATSAGLGGDEQYF	TGTGCCACCAGCGCGGGACTAGGGGGCGACGAGCAGTACTTC